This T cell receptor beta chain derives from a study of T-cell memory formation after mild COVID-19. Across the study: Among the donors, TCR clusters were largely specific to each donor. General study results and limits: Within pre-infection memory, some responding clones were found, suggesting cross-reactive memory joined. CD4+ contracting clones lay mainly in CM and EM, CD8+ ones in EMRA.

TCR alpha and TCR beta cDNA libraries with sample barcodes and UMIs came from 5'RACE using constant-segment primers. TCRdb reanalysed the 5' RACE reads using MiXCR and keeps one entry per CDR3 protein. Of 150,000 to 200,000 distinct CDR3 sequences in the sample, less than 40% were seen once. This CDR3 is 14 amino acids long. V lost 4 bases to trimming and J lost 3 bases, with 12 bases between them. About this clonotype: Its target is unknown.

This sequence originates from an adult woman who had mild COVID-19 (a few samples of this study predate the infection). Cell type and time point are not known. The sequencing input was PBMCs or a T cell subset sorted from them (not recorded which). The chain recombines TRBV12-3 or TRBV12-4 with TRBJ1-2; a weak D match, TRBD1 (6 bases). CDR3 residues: CASSSLQGHYGYTF. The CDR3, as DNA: TGTGCCAGCAGTTCGTTACAGGGACACTATGGCTACACCTTC.